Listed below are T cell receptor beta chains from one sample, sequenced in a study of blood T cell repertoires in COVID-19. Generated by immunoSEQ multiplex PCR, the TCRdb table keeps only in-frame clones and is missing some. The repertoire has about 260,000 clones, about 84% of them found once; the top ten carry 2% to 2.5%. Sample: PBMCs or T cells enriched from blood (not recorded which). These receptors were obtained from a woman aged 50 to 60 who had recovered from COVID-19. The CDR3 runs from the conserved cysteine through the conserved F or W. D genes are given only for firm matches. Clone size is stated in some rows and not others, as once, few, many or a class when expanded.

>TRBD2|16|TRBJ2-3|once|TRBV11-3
CASSLGTSGRTDTQYF
TGTGCCAGCAGCTTAGGAACTAGCGGGAGAACAGATACGCAGTATTTT
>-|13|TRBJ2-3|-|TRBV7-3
CASSLTREDTQYF
TGTGCCAGCAGCTTAACGCGGGAAGATACGCAGTATTTT
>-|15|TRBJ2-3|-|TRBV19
CASSIGNRGTDTQYF
TGTGCCAGTAGTATAGGAAACCGGGGAACAGATACGCAGTATTTT
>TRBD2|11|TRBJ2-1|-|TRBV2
CASSVSGEQFF
TGTGCCAGCAGTGTTAGCGGGGAGCAGTTCTTC
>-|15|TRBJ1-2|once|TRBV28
CASRNTGGGAYGYTF
TGTGCCAGCAGGAACACAGGTGGAGGGGCTTATGGCTACACCTTC
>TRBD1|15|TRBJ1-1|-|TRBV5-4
CASSDRQGAIAEAFF
TGTGCCAGCAGCGACCGACAGGGGGCCATAGCTGAAGCTTTCTTT
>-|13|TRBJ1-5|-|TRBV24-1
CATSEAPNQPQHF
TGTGCCACCAGTGAGGCCCCAAATCAGCCCCAGCATTTT
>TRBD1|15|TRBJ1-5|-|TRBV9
CASSVRDRANQPQHF
TGTGCCAGCAGCGTTCGGGACAGGGCTAATCAGCCCCAGCATTTT
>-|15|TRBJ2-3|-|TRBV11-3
CASSLEGLASDTQYF
TGTGCCAGCAGCTTAGAGGGGCTAGCGTCGGATACGCAGTATTTT
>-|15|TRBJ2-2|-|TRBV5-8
CASSLVTWYPGELFF
TGTGCCAGCAGCTTGGTCACTTGGTATCCCGGGGAGCTGTTTTTT
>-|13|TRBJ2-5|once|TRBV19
CASSTTGLETQYF
TGTGCCAGTAGTACAACAGGGCTCGAGACCCAGTACTTC
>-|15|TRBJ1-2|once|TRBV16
CASSQSLDFPPGYTF
TGTGCCAGCAGCCAATCGTTAGACTTCCCCCCGGGCTACACCTTC
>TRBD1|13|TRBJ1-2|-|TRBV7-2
CASRPTGDYGYTF
TGTGCCAGCAGACCAACAGGGGACTATGGCTACACCTTC
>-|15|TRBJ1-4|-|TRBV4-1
CASSSLAGRDEKLFF
TGCGCCAGCAGCTCACTTGCGGGACGAGACGAAAAACTGTTTTTT
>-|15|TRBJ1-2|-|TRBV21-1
CASTTSGWMYYGYTF
TGTGCCAGCACCACGAGCGGGTGGATGTACTATGGCTACACCTTC
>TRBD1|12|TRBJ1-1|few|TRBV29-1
CSVASGTEKAFF
TGCAGCGTTGCCTCAGGGACAGAAAAAGCTTTCTTT
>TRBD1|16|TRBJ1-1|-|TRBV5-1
CASRSQDRVVGTEAFF
TGCGCCAGCAGATCCCAAGACAGGGTAGTTGGGACTGAAGCTTTCTTT
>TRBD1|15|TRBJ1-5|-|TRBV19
CASSIDGQGFQPQHF
TGTGCCAGTAGTATAGATGGACAGGGGTTTCAGCCCCAGCATTTT
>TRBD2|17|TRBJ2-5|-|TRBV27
CASRPRGGEILEETQYF
TGTGCCAGCAGGCCCCGGGGGGGAGAAATCCTAGAAGAGACCCAGTACTTC
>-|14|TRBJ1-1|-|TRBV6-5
CASSYDRRNTEAFF
TGTGCCAGCAGTTACGACAGGCGTAACACTGAAGCTTTCTTT
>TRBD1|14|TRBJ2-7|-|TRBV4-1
CASSQNTGVDEQYF
TGCGCCAGCAGCCAAAATACAGGGGTCGACGAGCAGTACTTC
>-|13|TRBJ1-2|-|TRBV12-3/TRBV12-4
CASTFRVHYGYTF
TGTGCCAGCACTTTCCGGGTGCACTATGGCTACACCTTC
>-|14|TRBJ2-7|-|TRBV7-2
CASSPRGSVYEQYF
TGTGCCAGCAGCCCCCGGGGTAGCGTCTACGAGCAGTACTTC
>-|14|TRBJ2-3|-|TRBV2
CASRRDSPAYTQYF
TGTGCCAGCAGGCGGGACTCACCCGCCTATACGCAGTATTTT
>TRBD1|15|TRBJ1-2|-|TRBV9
CASSAYRDSIYGYTF
TGTGCCAGCAGCGCCTACCGGGACAGTATCTATGGCTACACCTTC
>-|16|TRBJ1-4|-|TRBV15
CATSRGRASLNEKLFF
TGTGCCACCAGCAGAGGCAGGGCCAGTCTCAATGAAAAACTGTTTTTT
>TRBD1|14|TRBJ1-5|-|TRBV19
CASSGTGNNQPQHF
TGTGCCAGTAGCGGGACAGGGAACAATCAGCCCCAGCATTTT
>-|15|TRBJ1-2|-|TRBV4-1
CASSQGTRRAYGYTF
TGCGCCAGCAGCCAAGGAACACGGAGGGCCTATGGCTACACCTTC
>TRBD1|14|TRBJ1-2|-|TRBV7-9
CASSLRTGAGGYTF
TGTGCCAGCTCACTCAGAACAGGGGCAGGTGGCTACACCTTC
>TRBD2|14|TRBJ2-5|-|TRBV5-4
CASSPGTNQETQYF
TGTGCCAGCAGCCCCGGGACTAACCAAGAGACCCAGTACTTC
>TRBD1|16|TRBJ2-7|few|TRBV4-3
CASSHAGGQGSYEQYF
TGCGCCAGCAGCCATGCCGGGGGACAGGGTTCGTACGAGCAGTACTTC
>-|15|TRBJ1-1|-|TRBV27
CASSLSPSGGGRAFF
TGTGCCAGCAGTTTATCCCCCTCGGGAGGTGGTAGGGCTTTCTTT
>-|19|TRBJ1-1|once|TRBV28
CASSSTLGASKSENTEAFF
TGTGCCAGCAGTTCCACCTTGGGGGCCTCTAAGAGTGAGAACACTGAAGCTTTCTTT
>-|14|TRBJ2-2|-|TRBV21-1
CASSLVGDTGELFF
TGTGCCAGCAGCTTGGTAGGGGACACCGGGGAGCTGTTTTTT
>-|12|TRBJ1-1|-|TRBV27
CASRGRNTEAFF
TGTGCCAGCAGGGGGCGGAACACTGAAGCTTTCTTT
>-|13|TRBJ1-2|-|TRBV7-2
CASSFGQPYGYTF
TGTGCCAGCAGCTTTGGACAGCCCTATGGCTACACCTTC
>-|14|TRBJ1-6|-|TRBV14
CASSHSGFNSPLHF
TGTGCCAGCAGCCACTCAGGGTTCAATTCACCCCTCCACTTT
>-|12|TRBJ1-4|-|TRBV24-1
CATSQRGEKLFF
TGTGCCACCAGCCAGAGGGGGGAAAAACTGTTTTTT
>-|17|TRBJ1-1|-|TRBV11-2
CASSPRRTRIRNTEAFF
TGTGCCAGCAGCCCCCGCCGGACACGTATCAGGAACACTGAAGCTTTCTTT
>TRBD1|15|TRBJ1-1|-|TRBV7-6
CASSPTGTVNTEAFF
TGTGCCAGCAGCCCCACCGGGACAGTGAACACTGAAGCTTTCTTT
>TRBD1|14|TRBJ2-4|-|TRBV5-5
CASSYTGTGDIQYF
TGTGCCAGCAGCTACACCGGGACAGGGGACATTCAGTACTTC
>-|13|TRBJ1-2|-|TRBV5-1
CASSLRLNYGYTF
TGCGCCAGCAGCTTGAGACTAAACTATGGCTACACCTTC
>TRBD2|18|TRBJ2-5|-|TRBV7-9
CASSLSTSGIAPPETQYF
TGTGCCAGCAGCTTATCGACTAGCGGGATAGCCCCACCAGAGACCCAGTACTTC
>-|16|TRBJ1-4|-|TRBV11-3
CASSLDHGGSSEKLFF
TGTGCCAGCAGCTTAGATCATGGAGGGTCTAGTGAAAAACTGTTTTTT
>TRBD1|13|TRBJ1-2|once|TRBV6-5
CASSSDRGRGYTF
TGTGCCAGCAGTTCAGACAGGGGGCGAGGCTACACCTTC
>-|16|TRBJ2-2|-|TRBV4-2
CASSQVLRGNTGELFF
TGTGCCAGCAGCCAAGTCCTGAGAGGGAACACCGGGGAGCTGTTTTTT
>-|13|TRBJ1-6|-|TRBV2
CASSDQGNSPLHF
TGTGCCAGCAGTGATCAGGGCAATTCACCCCTCCACTTT
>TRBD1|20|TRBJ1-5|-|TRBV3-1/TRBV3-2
CASSSLGQGRTLYSNQPQHF
TGTGCCAGCAGCAGTCTGGGACAGGGGCGTACCCTTTATAGCAATCAGCCCCAGCATTTT
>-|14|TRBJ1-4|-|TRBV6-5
CASSYGATNEKLFF
TGTGCCAGCAGTTACGGAGCAACTAATGAAAAACTGTTTTTT
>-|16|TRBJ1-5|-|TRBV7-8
CASSSQAGGNNQPQHF
TGTGCCAGCTCCTCTCAAGCGGGGGGGAATAATCAGCCCCAGCATTTT
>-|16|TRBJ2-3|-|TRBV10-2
CASSAPGQLSTDTQYF
TGCGCCAGCAGCGCCCCTGGACAGCTAAGCACAGATACGCAGTATTTT
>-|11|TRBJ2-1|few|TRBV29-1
CSVVRDNEQFF
TGCAGCGTTGTCAGGGACAATGAGCAGTTCTTC
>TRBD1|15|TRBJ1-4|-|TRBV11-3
CASSPRRGLDEKLFF
TGTGCCAGCAGCCCCCGGAGGGGGCTAGATGAAAAACTGTTTTTT
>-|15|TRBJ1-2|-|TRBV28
CASSLSSVVNYGYTF
TGTGCCAGCAGTTTATCCTCAGTCGTTAACTATGGCTACACCTTC
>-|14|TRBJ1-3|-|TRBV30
CAWSVAGSGNTIYF
TGTGCCTGGAGTGTCGCCGGGTCCGGAAACACCATATATTTT
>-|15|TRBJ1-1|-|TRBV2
CASSPTEGFGTEAFF
TGTGCCAGCAGTCCCACGGAGGGGTTCGGCACTGAAGCTTTCTTT
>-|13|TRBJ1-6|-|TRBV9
CASSVVPDSPLHF
TGTGCCAGCAGCGTAGTGCCAGATTCACCCCTCCACTTT
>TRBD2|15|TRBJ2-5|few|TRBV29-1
CSVEEGTSGRKTQYF
TGCAGCGTTGAGGAAGGGACTAGCGGGAGAAAGACCCAGTACTTC
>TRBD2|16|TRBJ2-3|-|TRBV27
CASSSLASGITDTQYF
TGTGCCAGCAGTTCCTTGGCTAGCGGGATAACAGATACGCAGTATTTT